This TCR beta chain was identified in a study of human T cells and chemical hapten exposure listed by TCRdb under 2021. In terms of the full investigation: For sensitization, 2% DPC in acetone was applied to a roughly 2 cm by roughly 2 cm area of upper inner arm skin. Weekly therapeutic DPC doses were additionally applied to the scalp of patients throughout the roughly 25-week study period. Patch testing on the upper back used Finn chambers containing 0.01% DPC, with scoring done after 6 days according to International Contact Dermatitis Research Group standards. The mostly female patient cohort included alopecia areata with under or over 50% scalp involvement, alopecia totalis and alopecia universalis. The libraries were sequenced as a pool, and the TCR yield per sample differed mostly because of small variations in library volumes within the pool. This study followed changes in the peripheral blood TCR repertoire in vivo during primary and secondary sensitization of alopecia patients to the hapten diphenylcyclopropenone (DPC). Blood was sampled from patients pre-sensitization (week 0) and at 2, 6 and about 24 weeks after DPC sensitization. Nearly 30 alopecia patients provided blood for TCR sequencing at one to four time points (pre-sensitization, 2, 6 and 24 weeks).

Library preparation used RACE. Instrument on record: NextSeq 500. Library preparation attached unique molecular identifiers to individual cDNA molecules for quantitative, reproducible TCR counting. From each blood RNA sample, both TCR alpha and TCR beta chains were sequenced. Under the source paper's analysis protocol: The median number of TCRs per sample was roughly 98,000, ranging from 23,224 to 690,600. V, J and CDR3 annotation of the TCR reads was carried out using the Decombinator software suite. For PS versus PT1 abundance plots, all samples were subsampled to the same number of TCRs (28,000). Expanded TCRs were defined as absent before sensitization and observed at least eight times at the 2-week time point. TCRdb handled the public reads itself, with Q25 trimming in fastp and clone calling in MiXCR, and kept productive beta chains. Every entry covers one CDR3 protein and lists the most common genes and DNA from its rows. These V and J calls are TCRdb output, not the study's own analysis. The sample table records roughly 92,000 distinct CDR3 sequences; 11% of these occur just once. The top ten constitute 2.5% to 3.5% of the sample.

This clonotype was counted ten times or more. Its target antigen remains unknown. Nothing much larger sits one base from this clone, and base qualities are not available. This sample's time point label indicates: patch test 2, 6 weeks after DPC sensitization. This specimen's treatment or condition label, per the study, means: therapeutic diphenylcyclopropenone sensitization with weekly scalp DPC. At every patch-test visit, the blood draw took place before the patch test was put on. Eligible patients were aged 18 to 70, diagnosed with alopecia, deemed suitable for DPC therapy, and excluded if pregnant. Unfractionated whole blood was collected in Tempus Blood RNA tubes, and total RNA was extracted from that blood. The CDR3 has 15 amino acids, counting the end cysteine and phenylalanine. The DNA shown is the 45-base CDR3, in frame from base 1. Reading the germline V gene gives CDR1 MRHNA and CDR2 SNTAGT. V and J are trimmed by 0 bases and 6 bases, and the gene matches miss 1 base of the junction.

Broader findings and caveats from the paper: After repeated subsampling, the strength of the expansion versus patch-test correlation and the threshold at which it became significant changed. Because every patient had alopecia, a presumed autoimmune disease, the patients' immune response might differ from that of healthy individuals. Patch test score correlated positively with the number of PT1 expanded TCRs, reaching significance at thresholds 8, 16 and 32 but not at 4. Expanded TCRs formed significantly more large CDR3 similarity clusters than pre-sensitization or healthy control sets, consistent with antigen-driven responses. DPC sensitization did not change how many TCRs were above 1 in 1000 frequency, and no evidence was found of alterations in global repertoire structure.

Rearrangement joined TRBV6-4 to TRBJ2-1, with TRBD2 identical over 11 junction bases. This clonotype originated in a woman between 40 and 55 years old with alopecia areata. Some clones in this sample may be carry-over from other donors' samples. Source: whole blood, taken in connection with sensitization to the hapten diphenylcyclopropenone (DPC). The DNA sequence follows: TGTGCCAGCAGTGACTCCCTAGCGGGGGGCAATGAGCAGTTCTTC. Translated, it gives CASSDSLAGGNEQFF.